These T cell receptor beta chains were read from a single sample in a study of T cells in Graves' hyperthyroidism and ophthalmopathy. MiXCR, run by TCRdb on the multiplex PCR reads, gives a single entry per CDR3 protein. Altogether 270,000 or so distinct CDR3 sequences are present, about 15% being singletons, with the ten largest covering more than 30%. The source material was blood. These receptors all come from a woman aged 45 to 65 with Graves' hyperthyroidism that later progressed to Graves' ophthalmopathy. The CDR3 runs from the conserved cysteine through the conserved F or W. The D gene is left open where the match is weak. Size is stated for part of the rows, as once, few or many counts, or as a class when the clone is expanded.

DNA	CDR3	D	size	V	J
TGTGCCACCAAGGAGGGTTCAGGGAATCAGCCCCAGCATTTT	CATKEGSGNQPQHF	.	.	TRBV24-1	TRBJ1-5
TGTGCCAGCAGTTGGAGCGGGAGGGCCGGGTACGAGCAGTACTTC	CASSWSGRAGYEQYF	TRBD2	.	TRBV27	TRBJ2-7
TGCGCCAGCGCGGGACTAGCCAACAATGAGCAGTTCTTC	CASAGLANNEQFF	TRBD2	few	TRBV10-1	TRBJ2-1
TGTGCCAGCAGCCGCGCTCCTGCCAGGGACACTGAAGCTTTCTTT	CASSRAPARDTEAFF	.	many	TRBV9	TRBJ1-1
TGTGCCAGCAGCGGAGTACCGGGACTTAGCACAGATACGCAGTATTTT	CASSGVPGLSTDTQYF	.	.	TRBV5-4	TRBJ2-3
TGCAGTGCTCTGGACAGCGGGGCCTACAATGAGCAGTTCTTC	CSALDSGAYNEQFF	.	many	TRBV20-1	TRBJ2-1
TGTGCCAGCAGCCGGGCCGGGGGGCGGTCGGATTCACCCCTCCACTTT	CASSRAGGRSDSPLHF	.	many	TRBV3-1	TRBJ1-6
TGCGCCAGCAGCCAAGATTCCAGGGGTAACTATGGCTACACCTTC	CASSQDSRGNYGYTF	.	.	TRBV4-1	TRBJ1-2
TGCAGTGCCCGAAGGGGAATTAACTATGGCTACACCTTC	CSARRGINYGYTF	.	few	TRBV20-1	TRBJ1-2
TGTGCCAGCAGCTTAAATAGACTAGCGGGCAATGAGCAGTTCTTC	CASSLNRLAGNEQFF	TRBD2	many	TRBV11-2	TRBJ2-1
TGTGCCAGCCGAACCGGGACCAACACCGGGGAGCTGTTTTTT	CASRTGTNTGELFF	.	many	TRBV6-1	TRBJ2-2
TGTGCCAGCAGGGAAGGATGGGCACAAGAGACCCAGTACTTC	CASREGWAQETQYF	.	.	TRBV6-1	TRBJ2-5
TGTGCCAGCAGCCAAGAAGGGGGACAGGGGGATGCTTTCTTT	CASSQEGGQGDAFF	TRBD1	.	TRBV4-2	TRBJ1-1
TGTGCCACCAGCAGAGATAACGGGGCCGGGGAGCTGTTTTTT	CATSRDNGAGELFF	.	.	TRBV15	TRBJ2-2
TGTGCCAGCAGTGTACACAATGAGCAGTTCTTC	CASSVHNEQFF	.	many	TRBV6-1	TRBJ2-1
TGTGCCAGCAGGGTTCTAGGGGCTGGAAACACCATATATTTT	CASRVLGAGNTIYF	.	.	TRBV6-1	TRBJ1-3
TGTGCCAGCAGCCCCTACGGGAAGAATGAGCAGTTCTTC	CASSPYGKNEQFF	.	many	TRBV7-3	TRBJ2-1
TGTGCCAGCAGCGTAGGTGGGAGAGGCCGCTCCTACAATGAGCAGTTCTTC	CASSVGGRGRSYNEQFF	.	few	TRBV9	TRBJ2-1
TGTGCCAGCAGCTTAGTGTCAGGGGGCCACTACGAGCAGTACTTC	CASSLVSGGHYEQYF	TRBD1	.	TRBV3-1	TRBJ2-7
TGTGCCAGCAGCGAGATCGGATCCTACGAGCAGTACTTC	CASSEIGSYEQYF	.	many	TRBV12-3/TRBV12-4	TRBJ2-7
TGTGCCAGCAGCTTAGGCGATGTCGCCTATGGCTACACCTTC	CASSLGDVAYGYTF	.	many	TRBV7-9	TRBJ1-2
TGTGCCAGCAGCCGACCGGTACCTAATGAAAAACTGTTTTTT	CASSRPVPNEKLFF	.	many	TRBV11-2	TRBJ1-4
TGTGCCAGCAGTTGGACAGGGGATGAAAAACTGTTTTTT	CASSWTGDEKLFF	TRBD1	.	TRBV6-9	TRBJ1-4
TGTGCCAGCAGTTTAGGGGCAGGGGGCAATGAGCAGTTCTTC	CASSLGAGGNEQFF	TRBD1	few	TRBV2	TRBJ2-1
TGTGCCAGCAGCTTACACTCAGGGACGGCGGTCGGGAACACTGAAGCTTTCTTT	CASSLHSGTAVGNTEAFF	.	many	TRBV11-2	TRBJ1-1
TGTGCCAGCAGTGTATCCGGTACTTATCAGCCCCAGCATTTT	CASSVSGTYQPQHF	.	many	TRBV2	TRBJ1-5
TGCGCCAGCAGCTTCGGCGGTCTAGCGGAGACCTACAATGAGCAGTTCTTC	CASSFGGLAETYNEQFF	TRBD2	.	TRBV5-1	TRBJ2-1
TGTGCCAGCTCGCTGAACCGGGACTCTCCATACGAGCAGTTCTTC	CASSLNRDSPYEQFF	.	many	TRBV18	TRBJ2-1
TGTGCCAGCAGCACAGGACAGATACAAGAGACCCAGTACTTC	CASSTGQIQETQYF	.	many	TRBV5-8	TRBJ2-5
TGTGCCAGCAGTTATAGCAGTGATCAGCCCCAGCATTTT	CASSYSSDQPQHF	.	many	TRBV6-5	TRBJ1-5
TGTGCCAGCAGCTTAGAATTTGGCGGGGGGAACCAAGAGACCCAGTACTTC	CASSLEFGGGNQETQYF	TRBD2	many	TRBV7-8	TRBJ2-5
TGTGCCAGCAGCTCCAGAGCGCGTCCCGGCTACGAGCAGTACTTC	CASSSRARPGYEQYF	.	many	TRBV7-3	TRBJ2-7
TGCGCCAGCAGCTCACAGGGCCTGAACACTGAAGCTTTCTTT	CASSSQGLNTEAFF	.	many	TRBV5-1	TRBJ1-1
TGTGCCAGCAGCTCCGGGGCCGGGCGTCGGGCAGGGGGCTCCGAGCAGTACTTC	CASSSGAGRRAGGSEQYF	TRBD1	many	TRBV7-9	TRBJ2-7
TGTGCCACCAGTACCGGGGCCTACTATGGCTACACCTTC	CATSTGAYYGYTF	.	many	TRBV12-3/TRBV12-4	TRBJ1-2
TGTGCCAGCGCAGGGGCGGGGGAGACCCAGTACTTC	CASAGAGETQYF	.	many	TRBV7-9	TRBJ2-5
TGTGCCTCTACGAACACCGGGGAGCTGTTTTTT	CASTNTGELFF	.	many	TRBV30	TRBJ2-2
TGTGCCAGCAGTTTACTTAGGCAGAGCTCTGGAAACACCATATATTTT	CASSLLRQSSGNTIYF	.	.	TRBV12-3/TRBV12-4	TRBJ1-3
TGTGCCAGCACCTACGCCGGCGGATGGTACTTC	CASTYAGGWYF	.	.	TRBV28	TRBJ2-7
TGTGCCAGCAGTTTAATGGGACTAGCGGGCCACAATGAGCAGTTCTTC	CASSLMGLAGHNEQFF	TRBD2	many	TRBV28	TRBJ2-1
TGCAGTGCTAGAGATATCAGAACTCAAGAGACCCAGTACTTC	CSARDIRTQETQYF	.	.	TRBV20-1	TRBJ2-5
TGTGCCTGGAGTGCCAGGATAGCGGGAGGATTCGATGAGCAGTTCTTC	CAWSARIAGGFDEQFF	TRBD2	many	TRBV30	TRBJ2-1
TGTGCCAGCAGTTTCGGGTATTCAGATACGCAGTATTTT	CASSFGYSDTQYF	.	many	TRBV28	TRBJ2-3
TGTGCCACCAGTGATTCATCCCGGGACAGGGGTGCCACAGATACGCAGTATTTT	CATSDSSRDRGATDTQYF	TRBD1	once	TRBV24-1	TRBJ2-3
TGTGCCTGGAGTGATCGGCGGATAGGTGAGACCCAGTACTTC	CAWSDRRIGETQYF	.	many	TRBV30	TRBJ2-5
TGTGCCAGCAGTTTCTCGCGGGGAGGGACCTACAATGAGCAGTTCTTC	CASSFSRGGTYNEQFF	TRBD2	.	TRBV7-6	TRBJ2-1
TGTGCCAGCAGTTATCCGGGGGGCTATGGCTACACCTTC	CASSYPGGYGYTF	.	many	TRBV6-1	TRBJ1-2
TGTGCCAGCAGTTATGGGGGGGAGGCTTTCTTT	CASSYGGEAFF	.	few	TRBV12-3/TRBV12-4	TRBJ1-1
TGTGCCAGCAGTCGAACGAGACCGGGACAGGGTCAAGAGACCCAGTACTTC	CASSRTRPGQGQETQYF	TRBD1	few	TRBV6-1	TRBJ2-5
TGTGCCAGCTCACCTTACAGGGTTATTGGAGCTTTCTTT	CASSPYRVIGAFF	.	.	TRBV18	TRBJ1-1
TGCAGTGCTAGAGGGGAAATGCGGGGTCAAGAGACCCAGTACTTC	CSARGEMRGQETQYF	.	many	TRBV20-1	TRBJ2-5